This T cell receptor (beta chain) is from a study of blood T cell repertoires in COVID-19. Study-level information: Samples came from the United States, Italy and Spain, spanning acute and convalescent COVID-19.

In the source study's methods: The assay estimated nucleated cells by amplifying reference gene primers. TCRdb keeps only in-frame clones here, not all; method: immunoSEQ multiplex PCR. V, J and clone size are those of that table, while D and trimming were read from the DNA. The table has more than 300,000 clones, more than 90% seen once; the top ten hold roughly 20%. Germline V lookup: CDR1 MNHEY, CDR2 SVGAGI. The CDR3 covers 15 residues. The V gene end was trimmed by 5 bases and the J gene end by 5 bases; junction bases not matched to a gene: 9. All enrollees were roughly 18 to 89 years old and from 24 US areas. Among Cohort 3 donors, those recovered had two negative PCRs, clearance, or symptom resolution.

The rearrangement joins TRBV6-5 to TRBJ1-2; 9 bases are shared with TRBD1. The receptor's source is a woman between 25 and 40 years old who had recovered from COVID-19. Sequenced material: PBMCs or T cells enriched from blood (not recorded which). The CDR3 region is CASSPTGGAGYGYTF. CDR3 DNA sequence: TGTGCCAGCAGTCCGACAGGGGGAGCTGGGTATGGCTACACCTTC.